This TCR beta chain was captured in a study of blood T cell repertoires in COVID-19. In the original workflow: Reference gene primers were amplified, and this amplification served to estimate nucleated cell counts. Sequencing was performed with immunoSEQ multiplex PCR; in TCRdb, only in-frame clones are kept and a portion is missing. The DNA gave D and trimming, while V, J and clone size come from that table. The sample contains under 250,000 clones, 65% to 90% of which appear only once. V dropped 4 bases and J dropped 8 bases, with 20 bases sitting between them. CDR3 length: 15 residues. Germline CDR1 and CDR2: SGHTA and FQGNSA. This clone was found a few times.

This clonotype originated in a woman in her sixties or seventies with acute or convalescent COVID-19. The sample comprised peripheral blood. The chain is built from TRBV7-2 and TRBJ1-2; D may be TRBD1 (5 bases). The CDR3 loop reads CASSSQGLLAGGYTF. The CDR3 nucleotides are TGTGCCAGCAGCTCCCAGGGCCTTTTGGCGGGAGGCTACACCTTC.